The 24 T cell receptor beta chains presented below share a single source sample, sequenced in a study of Ad26.COV2.S vaccination and SARS-CoV-2 variants. Measured with immunoSEQ multiplex PCR; TCRdb has only the in-frame clones, and not every one. The sample shows approximately 300,000 clones, over 80% of them seen only once. Noted treatment: about 20 received Ad26.COV2.S at low or high dose, single or two shots; five or six received placebo; per-sample allocation not given. Specimen acquisition occurred on day 63 following the initial vaccine or placebo injection. The sample in question was peripheral blood, obtained in a trial of Ad26.COV2.S vaccine versus placebo. The receptor set was obtained from a person between 18 and 60 years old who received the Ad26.COV2.S COVID-19 vaccine or a placebo.

V and J are TRBV10-3 and TRBJ2-3; D not resolved. This CDR3 spans 15 amino acids. V shed 0 bases and J shed 3 bases, with 10 bases lying between them. Germline CDR1 and CDR2: ENHRY and SYGVKD. The CDR3 protein is CAISESLARTDTQYF. The CDR3 bases are TGTGCCATCAGTGAGTCGTTAGCTCGAACAGATACGCAGTATTTT.

The chain combines TRBV9 with TRBJ2-1; TRBD2 aligns across 13 bases. Germline V gene data show CDR1 as SGDLS and CDR2 as YYNGEE. J was trimmed by 2 bases and V by 3 bases; bases with no gene match: 5. The CDR3 is 17 residues long. The DNA for the CDR3 is TGTGCCAGCAGCGGAGGGACTAGCGGGGCCACCTACAATGAGCAGTTCTTC. The encoded protein is CASSGGTSGATYNEQFF.

V gene TRBV24-1 combines with J gene TRBJ2-1; D possibly matches TRBD1 or TRBD2 (5 bases each). The CDR3 has 11 residues. In germline, CDR1 is KGHDR, CDR2 SFDVKD. Trimming pared 3 bases from V and 16 bases from J, leaving 12 bases between. The CDR3 DNA follows: TGTGCCACCAGTGATGGGGACCGACCCTTCTTC. Translated: CATSDGDRPFF.

This chain connects TRBV11-2 to TRBJ2-1; D is perhaps TRBD2 (5 bases). V lost 3 bases and J lost 3, with 9 bases in between. This CDR3 has 14 residues. CDR1 and CDR2 from the germline V gene are SGHAT and FQNNGV. The CDR3 reads CASSFEGIYNEQFF. DNA of the CDR3: TGTGCCAGCAGCTTCGAGGGTATCTACAATGAGCAGTTCTTC.

This clone came up a few times. The chain links TRBV7-9 to TRBJ1-1; TRBD1 might be the D (6 bases). The V end was cut by 3 bases, the J end by 3 bases, with 8 bases between. The germline CDR1 and CDR2 sequences are SEHNR and FQNEAQ (reference sequence). This CDR3 comprises 13 residues. The CDR3 protein is CASSLGTHTEAFF. The CDR3 DNA reads TGTGCCAGCAGCTTGGGGACACACACTGAAGCTTTCTTT. The full variable domain, rest sourced from reference TRBV7-9 and TRBJ1-1, is DTGVSQNPRHKITKRGQNVTFRCDPISEHNRLYWYRQTLGQGPEFLTYFQNEAQLEKSRLLSDRFSAERPKGSFSTLEIQRTEQGDSAMYLCASSLGTHTEAFFGQGTRLTVV.

Concerning this clone: Other DNA sequences in this sample translate to the same CDR3. The chain employs TRBV10-3 and TRBJ1-1; weak D call: TRBD1 (5 bases). Per germline, CDR1 ENHRY and CDR2 SYGVKD. Trimming stripped 0 bases from V and 2 bases from J, with 10 bases between. This CDR3 region has 15 residues. CDR3 sequence: CAISESGQGNTEAFF. In DNA, the CDR3 is TGTGCCATCAGTGAGTCGGGGCAGGGAAACACTGAAGCTTTCTTT.

The rearrangement joins TRBV6-5 to TRBJ2-2; 9 bases map to TRBD2. Trimming took 6 bases from V and 6 from J; bases not matched to a gene: 8. The CDR3 is 15 amino acids. CDR1 and CDR2 from the germline V gene are MNHEY and SVGAGI. DNA for the CDR3: TGTGCCAGCAGGAAGGTCGGACTAGCGCCCGGGGAGCTGTTTTTT. Protein: CASRKVGLAPGELFF.

This clone was counted a few times. The chain recombines TRBV19 with TRBJ2-7; D uncertain. This CDR3 is built from 13 residues. V was pared by 4 bases and J by 6 bases, with 13 bases between. Germline-derived CDR1 and CDR2 are LNHDA and SQIVND (reference sequence). CDR3 region: CASSTTVSTEQYF. The DNA for the CDR3 is TGTGCCAGTAGTACGACCGTCTCGACCGAGCAGTACTTC.

The sample holds one count of this clone. The rearrangement joins TRBV6-5 to TRBJ2-2; 8 nucleotides line up with TRBD2. J gave up 6 bases and V 8 bases, and 8 bases lay outside the gene matches. There are 14 residues in the CDR3. In germline, CDR1 is MNHEY, CDR2 SVGAGI. The CDR3 here is CASGAAGAAGELFF. CDR3 sequence (DNA): TGTGCCAGCGGGGCAGCGGGGGCGGCCGGGGAGCTGTTTTTT.

This chain links TRBV6-1 with TRBJ2-7; D tentatively fits TRBD1 or TRBD2 (6 bases each). The CDR3 consists of 16 residues. V was shortened by 1 base and J by 2 bases, with 15 bases between the two germline ends. Germline values: CDR1 MNHNS, CDR2 SASEGT. The DNA for the CDR3 is TGTGCCAGCAGTGAAGAAGGTGGGGGGACACCCTACGAGCAGTACTTC. Translation: CASSEEGGGTPYEQYF.

The rearrangement uses TRBV30 and TRBJ2-3, with TRBD2 as a possible D gene (5 bases). There are 14 residues in the CDR3. Looked up from germline, CDR1 is GTSNPN and CDR2 is SVGIG (reference sequence). V shed 7 bases and J shed 4 bases, with 18 bases lying between them. CDR3 protein: CASNSMRAPDTQYF. In DNA, the CDR3 is TGTGCCTCAAACTCAATGAGGGCCCCAGATACGCAGTATTTT.

The chain carries TRBV3-1 (or the pseudogene TRBV3-2) and TRBJ2-3, with TRBD2 as a possible D gene (5 bases). The CDR3 is 15 amino acids. Trimming removed 1 base at V and 3 bases at J, with 11 bases between. Germline CDR1 and CDR2: LGHDT and YNNKEL (reference sequence). The CDR3 spells CASSQGFTSTDTQYF. CDR3 bases: TGTGCCAGCAGCCAAGGTTTTACTAGTACAGATACGCAGTATTTT.

CDR3 amino acids: CASSLNLYLLGGVGRNEQYF. The CDR3 nucleotides are TGCGCCAGCAGCTTGAATTTATATCTTTTAGGGGGCGTTGGCAGGAACGAGCAGTACTTC. The chain has TRBV5-1 and TRBJ2-7, with 7 bases matching TRBD1. The CDR3 runs 20 residues. V shed 1 base and J 5 bases; nucleotides not matched to a gene: 24. Germline CDR1 SGHRS, CDR2 YFSETQ.

The chain couples TRBV5-1 to TRBJ2-3; possible D gene TRBD2, 6 bases. Germline V gene sequence: CDR1 SGHRS, CDR2 YFSETQ. Trimming stripped 0 bases from V and 0 bases from J, with 11 bases between. This CDR3 region has 16 residues. The chain's CDR3 is CASSLASVSSTDTQYF. In nucleotides, the CDR3 is TGCGCCAGCAGCTTGGCTAGCGTATCTAGCACAGATACGCAGTATTTT.

J is TRBJ2-1 and V is TRBV6-5; D remains ambiguous. The V gene lost 7 bases and the J gene lost 0 bases, with 7 bases spanning the gap. Germline CDR1 MNHEY, CDR2 SVGAGI. This CDR3 has 13 amino acids. The DNA of the CDR3 is TGTGCCAGCATGCCGAGCTCCTACAATGAGCAGTTCTTC. This encodes CASMPSSYNEQFF.

The sample holds one count of this clone. The DNA for the CDR3 is TGTGCCAGCAGCTTCACAGATACGCAGTATTTT. Residues: CASSFTDTQYF. This chain connects TRBV13 to TRBJ2-3; D remains unclear. The CDR3 loop spans 11 amino acids. The germline V gene encodes CDR1 PRHDT and CDR2 FYEKMQ (reference sequence). V was pared by 3 bases and J by 2 bases, with 0 bases between.

J is TRBJ1-6 and V is TRBV4-1, with TRBD1 matching 8 bases. With V trimmed by 6 bases and J by 7 bases, 8 bases remained unmatched. The germline V gene encodes CDR1 MGHRA and CDR2 YSYEKL. CDR3 length equals 15 residues. The CDR3, as DNA: TGCGCCAGCAGTCGACCGGGACAGGCGAATTCACCCCTCCACTTT. This gives the protein CASSRPGQANSPLHF.

Points on this clone: Compared with germline, one end of the junction differs, possibly owing to a read error. The chain combines TRBV11-3 with TRBJ2-1, with D maybe TRBD1 (6 bases). CDR1 is SGHNT, CDR2 YENEEA, per germline. There are 13 residues in the CDR3. The chain's CDR3 is CASSQRGQNGQFF. The CDR3 DNA sequence: TGTGCCAGCAGCCAACGGGGACAAAATGGGCAGTTCTTC.

This chain links TRBV28 with TRBJ2-1, with TRBD2 matching over 8 bases. Per the germline V gene, CDR1 is MDHEN and CDR2 is SYDVKM. Trimming removed 4 bases from V and 0 bases from J; junction bases left unmatched: 11. The CDR3 runs to 18 residues. This CDR3 reads CASSSSSSGGLSYNEQFF. The CDR3 DNA follows: TGTGCCAGCAGTTCATCATCGAGCGGGGGCCTCTCCTACAATGAGCAGTTCTTC.

The chain uses TRBV28 and TRBJ1-2; a possible D gene is TRBD1 (6 bases). Germline CDR1 reads MDHEN; CDR2 reads SYDVKM. V lost 6 bases to trimming and J lost 4 bases, with 12 bases between them. CDR3 length equals 13 residues. CDR3 in DNA: TGTGCCAGCAGCTCGGACAGAATCTATGGCTACACCTTC. This gives the protein CASSSDRIYGYTF.

The rearrangement uses TRBV7-2 and TRBJ1-6; D might be TRBD1 (6 bases). Germline CDR1 reads SGHTA; CDR2 reads FQGNSA. The CDR3 totals 14 residues. V dropped 2 bases and J dropped 9 bases, with 11 bases sitting between them. The CDR3 DNA reads TGTGCCAGCAGCTTAAACAGGGAGGGTTCACCCCTCCACTTT. It encodes CASSLNREGSPLHF.

This chain links TRBV6-5 with TRBJ1-1; D uncertain. Trimming took off 2 bases at V and 8 bases at J, with 18 bases between the two ends. In germline, CDR1 is MNHEY, CDR2 SVGAGI. The CDR3 runs to 15 residues. The CDR3, as DNA: TGTGCCAGCAGTTACAGCGGGGTCGTTGGCAGGGAAGCTTTCTTT. This codes for CASSYSGVVGREAFF.

This rearrangement joins TRBV5-1 to TRBJ1-1; 8 positions match TRBD1. V lost 4 bases and J lost 3; bases outside the gene matches: 8. Looked up from germline, CDR1 is SGHRS and CDR2 is YFSETQ. The CDR3 extends over 15 amino acids. CDR3 loop: CASSTDRGPDTEAFF. In DNA form, the CDR3 reads TGCGCCAGCAGCACCGACAGGGGTCCAGACACTGAAGCTTTCTTT.

The chain recombines TRBV18 with TRBJ1-5; possible D gene TRBD1, 5 bases. Germline V lookup: CDR1 KGHSH, CDR2 LQKENI. The CDR3 totals 14 residues. Trimming shortened V by 3 bases and J by 1 base, and 7 bases separated the two germline ends. The CDR3 here is CASSPSGSNQPQHF. CDR3 bases: TGTGCCAGCTCACCTTCAGGGAGCAATCAGCCCCAGCATTTT.